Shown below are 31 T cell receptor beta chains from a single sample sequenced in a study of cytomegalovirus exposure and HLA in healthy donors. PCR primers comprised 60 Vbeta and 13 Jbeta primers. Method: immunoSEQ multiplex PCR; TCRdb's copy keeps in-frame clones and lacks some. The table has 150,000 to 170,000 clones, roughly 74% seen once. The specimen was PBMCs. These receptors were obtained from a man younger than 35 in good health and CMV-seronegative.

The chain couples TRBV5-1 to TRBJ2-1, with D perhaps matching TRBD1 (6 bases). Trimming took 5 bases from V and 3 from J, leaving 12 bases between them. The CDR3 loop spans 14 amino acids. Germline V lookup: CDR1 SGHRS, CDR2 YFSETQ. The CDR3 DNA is TGCGCCAGCAGGGGGGCAGGGAACTACAATGAGCAGTTCTTC. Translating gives CASRGAGNYNEQFF. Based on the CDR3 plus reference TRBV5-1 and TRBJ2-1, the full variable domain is KAGVTQTPRYLIKTRGQQVTLSCSPISGHRSVSWYQQTPGQGLQFLFEYFSETQRNKGNFPGRFSGRQFSNSRSEMNVSTLELGDSALYLCASRGAGNYNEQFFGPGTRLTVL.

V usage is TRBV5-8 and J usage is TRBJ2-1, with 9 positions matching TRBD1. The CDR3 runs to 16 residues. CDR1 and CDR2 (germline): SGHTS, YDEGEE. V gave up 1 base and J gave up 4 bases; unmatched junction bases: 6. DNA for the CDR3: TGTGCCAGCAGCTTGTCGTTTGGGACAGGGTACAATGAGCAGTTCTTC. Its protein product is CASSLSFGTGYNEQFF. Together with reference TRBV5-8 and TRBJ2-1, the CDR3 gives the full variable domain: EAGVTQSPTHLIKTRGQQATLRCSPISGHTSVYWYQQALGLGLQFLLWYDEGEERNRGNFPPRFSGRQFPNYSSELNVNALELEDSALYLCASSLSFGTGYNEQFFGPGTRLTVL.

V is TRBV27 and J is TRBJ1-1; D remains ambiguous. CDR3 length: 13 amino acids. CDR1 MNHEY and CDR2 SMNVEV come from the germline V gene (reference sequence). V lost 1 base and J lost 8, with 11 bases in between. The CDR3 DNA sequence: TGTGCCAGCAGTTTATTTGGCGGTCCGGAAGCTTTCTTT. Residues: CASSLFGGPEAFF.

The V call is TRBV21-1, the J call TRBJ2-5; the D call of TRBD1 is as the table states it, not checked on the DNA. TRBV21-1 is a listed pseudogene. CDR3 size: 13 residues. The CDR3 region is CASSGQDQETQYF. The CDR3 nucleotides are TGTGCCAGCAGCGGACAGGATCAAGAGACCCAGTACTTC.

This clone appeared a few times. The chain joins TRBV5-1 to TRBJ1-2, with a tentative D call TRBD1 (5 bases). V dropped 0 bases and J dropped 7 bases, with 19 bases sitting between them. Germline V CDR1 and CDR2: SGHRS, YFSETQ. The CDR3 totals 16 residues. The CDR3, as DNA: TGCGCCAGCAGCTTGGCCTACTCAGGGCTGATTTCTGGCTACACCTTC. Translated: CASSLAYSGLISGYTF.

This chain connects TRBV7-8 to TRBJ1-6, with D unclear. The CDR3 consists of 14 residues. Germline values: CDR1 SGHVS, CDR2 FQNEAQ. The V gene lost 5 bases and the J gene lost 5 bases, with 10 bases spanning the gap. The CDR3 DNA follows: TGTGCCAGCAGCCCCCGGGAGAATAATTCACCCCTCCACTTT. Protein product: CASSPRENNSPLHF.

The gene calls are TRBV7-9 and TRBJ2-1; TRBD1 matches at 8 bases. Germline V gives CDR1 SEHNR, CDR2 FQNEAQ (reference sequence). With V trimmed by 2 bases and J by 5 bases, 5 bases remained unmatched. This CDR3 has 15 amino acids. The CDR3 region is CASSLWTGKDNEQFF. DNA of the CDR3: TGTGCCAGCAGCTTATGGACAGGGAAGGACAATGAGCAGTTCTTC.

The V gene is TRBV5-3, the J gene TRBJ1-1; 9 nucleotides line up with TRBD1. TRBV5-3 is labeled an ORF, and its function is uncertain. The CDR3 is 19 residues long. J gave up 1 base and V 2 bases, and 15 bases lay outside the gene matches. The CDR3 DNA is TGTGCCAGAAGCTTCGCTGGGACAGGGCCCCAAGGTGCGAACACTGAAGCTTTCTTT. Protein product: CARSFAGTGPQGANTEAFF.

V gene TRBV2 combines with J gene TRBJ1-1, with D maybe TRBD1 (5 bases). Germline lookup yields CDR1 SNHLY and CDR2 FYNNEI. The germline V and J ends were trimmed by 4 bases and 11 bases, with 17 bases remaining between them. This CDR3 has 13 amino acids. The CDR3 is CASSGKDSVWAFF. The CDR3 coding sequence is TGTGCCAGCAGTGGTAAAGACAGTGTTTGGGCTTTCTTT.

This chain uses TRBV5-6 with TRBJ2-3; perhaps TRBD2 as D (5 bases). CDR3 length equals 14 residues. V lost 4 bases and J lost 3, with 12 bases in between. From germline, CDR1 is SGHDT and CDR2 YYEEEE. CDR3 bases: TGTGCCAGCAGCCCGGACTGGGGTACAGATACGCAGTATTTT. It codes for CASSPDWGTDTQYF.

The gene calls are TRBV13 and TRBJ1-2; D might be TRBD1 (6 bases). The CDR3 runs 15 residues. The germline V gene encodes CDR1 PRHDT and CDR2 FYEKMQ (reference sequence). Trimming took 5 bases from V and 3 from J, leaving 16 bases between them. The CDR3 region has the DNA TGTGCCAGCAGCCCAGCGGGGGGGGGCCACTATGGCTACACCTTC. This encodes CASSPAGGGHYGYTF.

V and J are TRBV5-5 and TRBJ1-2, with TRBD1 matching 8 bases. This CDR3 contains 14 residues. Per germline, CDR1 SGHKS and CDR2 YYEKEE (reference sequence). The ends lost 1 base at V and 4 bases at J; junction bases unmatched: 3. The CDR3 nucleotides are TGTGCCAGCAGCTTGAGCGGACAGGGCTATGGCTACACCTTC. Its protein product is CASSLSGQGYGYTF. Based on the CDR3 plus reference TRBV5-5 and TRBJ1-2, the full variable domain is DAGVTQSPTHLIKTRGQQVTLRCSPISGHKSVSWYQQVLGQGPQFIFQYYEKEERGRGNFPDRFSARQFPNYSSELNVNALLLGDSALYLCASSLSGQGYGYTFGSGTRLTVV.

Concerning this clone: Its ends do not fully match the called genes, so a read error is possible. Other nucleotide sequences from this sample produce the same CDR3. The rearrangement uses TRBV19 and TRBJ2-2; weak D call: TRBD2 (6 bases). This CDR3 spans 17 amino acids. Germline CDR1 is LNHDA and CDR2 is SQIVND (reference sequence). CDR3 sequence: CASSIISRGANTGELFF. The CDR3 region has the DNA TGCGCCAGTAGTATAATCTCGCGGGGCGCGAACACCGGGGAGCTGTTTTTT. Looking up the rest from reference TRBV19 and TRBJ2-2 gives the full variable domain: DGGITQSPKYLFRKEGQNVTLSCEQNLNHDAMYWYRQDPGQGLRLIYYSQIVNDFQKGDIAEGYSVSREKKESFPLTVTSAQKNPTAFYLCASSIISRGANTGELFFGEGSRLTVL.

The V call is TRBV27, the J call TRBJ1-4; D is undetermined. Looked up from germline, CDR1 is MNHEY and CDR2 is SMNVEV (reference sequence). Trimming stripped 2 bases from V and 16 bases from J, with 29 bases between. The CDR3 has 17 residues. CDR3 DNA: TGTGCCAGCAGTTTACCCCCTCTGTGCGGCAGAATAATGTTTTCGTTTTTT. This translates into CASSLPPLCGRIMFSFF.

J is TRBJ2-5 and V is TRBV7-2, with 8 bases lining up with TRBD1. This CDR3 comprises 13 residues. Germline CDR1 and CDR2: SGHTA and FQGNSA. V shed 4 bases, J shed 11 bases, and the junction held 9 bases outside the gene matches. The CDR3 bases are TGTGCCAGCAGCTGGACTGGGAACAGGGGGCAGTACTTC. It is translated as CASSWTGNRGQYF.

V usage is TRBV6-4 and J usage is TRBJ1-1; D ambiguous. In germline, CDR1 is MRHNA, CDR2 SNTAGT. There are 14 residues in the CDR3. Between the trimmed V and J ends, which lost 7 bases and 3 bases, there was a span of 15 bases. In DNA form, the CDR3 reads TGTGCCAGCACCGGTGTGTGGGGAGACACTGAAGCTTTCTTT. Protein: CASTGVWGDTEAFF.

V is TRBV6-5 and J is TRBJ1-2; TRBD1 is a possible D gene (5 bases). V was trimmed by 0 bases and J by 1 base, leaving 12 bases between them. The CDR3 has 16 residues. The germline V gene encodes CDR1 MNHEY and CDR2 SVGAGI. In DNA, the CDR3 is TGTGCCAGCAGTTACTCACCAGGGACTCTTAACTATGGCTACACCTTC. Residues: CASSYSPGTLNYGYTF.

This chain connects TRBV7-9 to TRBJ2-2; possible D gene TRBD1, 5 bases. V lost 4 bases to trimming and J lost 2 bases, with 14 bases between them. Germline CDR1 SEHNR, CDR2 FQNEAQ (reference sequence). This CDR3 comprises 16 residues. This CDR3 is CASSSALGRNTGELFF. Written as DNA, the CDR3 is TGTGCCAGCAGCTCGGCCCTGGGGCGCAACACCGGGGAGCTGTTTTTT. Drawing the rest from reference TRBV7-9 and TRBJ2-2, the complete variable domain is DTGVSQNPRHKITKRGQNVTFRCDPISEHNRLYWYRQTLGQGPEFLTYFQNEAQLEKSRLLSDRFSAERPKGSFSTLEIQRTEQGDSAMYLCASSSALGRNTGELFFGEGSRLTVL.

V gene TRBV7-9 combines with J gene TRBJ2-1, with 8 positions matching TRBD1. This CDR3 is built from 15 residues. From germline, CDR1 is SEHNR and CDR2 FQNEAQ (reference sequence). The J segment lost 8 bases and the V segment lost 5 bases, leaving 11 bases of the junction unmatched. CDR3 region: CASSVGQGSIDEQFF. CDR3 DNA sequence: TGTGCCAGCAGCGTAGGACAGGGAAGTATAGATGAGCAGTTCTTC.

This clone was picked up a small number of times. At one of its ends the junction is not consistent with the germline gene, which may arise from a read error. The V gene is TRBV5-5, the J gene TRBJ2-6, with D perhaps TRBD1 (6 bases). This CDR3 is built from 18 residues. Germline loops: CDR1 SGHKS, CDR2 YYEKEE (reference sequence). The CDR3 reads CASSLVGTITSGANGLTF. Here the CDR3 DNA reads TGTGCCAGCAGCTTGGTAGGGACAATTACCTCTGGGGCCAACGGCCTGACTTTC.

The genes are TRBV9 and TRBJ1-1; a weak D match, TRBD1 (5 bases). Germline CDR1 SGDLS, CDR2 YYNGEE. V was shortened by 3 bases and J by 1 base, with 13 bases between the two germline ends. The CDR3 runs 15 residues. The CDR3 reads CASSARAGRNTEAFF. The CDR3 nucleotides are TGTGCCAGCAGCGCCAGGGCAGGGCGGAACACTGAAGCTTTCTTT.

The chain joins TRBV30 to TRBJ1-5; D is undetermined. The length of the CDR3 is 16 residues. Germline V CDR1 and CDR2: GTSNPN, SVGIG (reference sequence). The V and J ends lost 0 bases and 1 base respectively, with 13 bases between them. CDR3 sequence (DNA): TGTGCCTGGAGTGTACTCTATGGAGGGAGCAATCAGCCCCAGCATTTT. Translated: CAWSVLYGGSNQPQHF.

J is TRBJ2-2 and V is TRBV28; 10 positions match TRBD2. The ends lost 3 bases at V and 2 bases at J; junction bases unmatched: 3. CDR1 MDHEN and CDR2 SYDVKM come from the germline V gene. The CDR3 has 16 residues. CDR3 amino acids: CASSFLAGVNTGELFF. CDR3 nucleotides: TGTGCCAGCAGTTTCCTAGCGGGGGTTAACACCGGGGAGCTGTTTTTT.

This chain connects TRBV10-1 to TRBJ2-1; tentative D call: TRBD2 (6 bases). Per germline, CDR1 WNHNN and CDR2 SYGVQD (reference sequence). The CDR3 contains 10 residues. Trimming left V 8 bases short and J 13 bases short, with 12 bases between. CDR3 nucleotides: TGCGCCAGCCGGAGGGCTCTTCAGTTCTTC. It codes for CASRRALQFF.

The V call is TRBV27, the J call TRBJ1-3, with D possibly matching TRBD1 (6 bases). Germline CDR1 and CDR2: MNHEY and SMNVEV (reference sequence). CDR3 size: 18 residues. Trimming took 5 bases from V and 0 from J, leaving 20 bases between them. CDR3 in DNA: TGTGCCAGCAGTCCAAAAGACAGGTTCCGCTCCTCTGGAAACACCATATATTTT. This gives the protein CASSPKDRFRSSGNTIYF.

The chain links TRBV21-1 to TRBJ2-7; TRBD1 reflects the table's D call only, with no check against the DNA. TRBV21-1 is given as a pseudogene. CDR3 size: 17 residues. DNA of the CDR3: TGTGCCAGCAGCAGCTTTAGACAGGGCTTAAGCTCCTACGAGCAGTACTTC. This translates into CASSSFRQGLSSYEQYF.

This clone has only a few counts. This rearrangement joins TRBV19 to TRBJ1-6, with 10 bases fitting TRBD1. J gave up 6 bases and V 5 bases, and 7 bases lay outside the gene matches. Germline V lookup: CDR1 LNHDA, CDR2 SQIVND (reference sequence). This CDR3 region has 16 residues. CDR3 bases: TGTGCCAGTAGTCGTCGACAGGGGGCAAGTAATTCACCCCTCCACTTT. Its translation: CASSRRQGASNSPLHF. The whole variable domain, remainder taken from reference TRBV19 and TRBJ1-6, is DGGITQSPKYLFRKEGQNVTLSCEQNLNHDAMYWYRQDPGQGLRLIYYSQIVNDFQKGDIAEGYSVSREKKESFPLTVTSAQKNPTAFYLCASSRRQGASNSPLHFGNGTRLTVT.

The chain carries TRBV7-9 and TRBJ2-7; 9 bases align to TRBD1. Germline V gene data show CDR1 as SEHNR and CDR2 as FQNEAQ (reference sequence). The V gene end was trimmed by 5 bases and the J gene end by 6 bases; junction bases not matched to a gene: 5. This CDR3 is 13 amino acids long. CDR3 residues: CASSQGTGSEQYV. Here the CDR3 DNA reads TGTGCCAGCAGCCAAGGGACAGGGTCCGAGCAGTACGTC.

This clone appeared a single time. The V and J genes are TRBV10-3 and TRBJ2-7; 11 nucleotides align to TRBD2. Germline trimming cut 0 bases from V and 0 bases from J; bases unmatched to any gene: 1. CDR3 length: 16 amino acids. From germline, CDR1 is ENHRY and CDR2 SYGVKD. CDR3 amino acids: CAISESSGGVSYEQYV. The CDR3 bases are TGTGCCATCAGTGAGTCTAGCGGGGGGGTCTCCTACGAGCAGTACGTC.

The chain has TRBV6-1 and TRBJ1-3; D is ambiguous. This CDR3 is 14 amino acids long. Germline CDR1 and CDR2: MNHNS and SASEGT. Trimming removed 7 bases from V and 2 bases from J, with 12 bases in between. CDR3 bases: TGTGCCAGCACGTCGGGGATCGCTGGAAACACCATATATTTT. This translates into CASTSGIAGNTIYF.

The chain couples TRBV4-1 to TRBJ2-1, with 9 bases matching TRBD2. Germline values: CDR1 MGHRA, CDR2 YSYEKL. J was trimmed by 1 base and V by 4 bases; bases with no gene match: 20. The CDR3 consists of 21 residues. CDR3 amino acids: CASSPGPVERGALRSYNEQFF. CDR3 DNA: TGCGCCAGCAGCCCCGGACCCGTTGAGCGGGGGGCTCTTCGATCCTACAATGAGCAGTTCTTC.